A selection of T cell receptor beta chains follows, all from one sample in a study of T-cell reconstitution after alpha-beta-depleted transplantation in children. Via MiXCR, TCRdb re-called the PCR reads, giving one row per CDR3 protein. The sample holds about 300,000 distinct CDR3 sequences, approximately 7.3% seen once. Specimen: peripheral blood, collected 360 days after TCRalphabeta/CD19-depleted stem cell transplant. The receptors here all came from a female patient between 2 and 15 years old who had a stem cell transplant for Fanconi anemia, so the T cells may come from the graft donor. The CDR3 runs from the conserved cysteine through the conserved F or W. Each record gives: V gene, D gene, clone size, J gene, CDR3 DNA, CDR3 protein. D genes are given only for firm matches. Clone sizes are given selectively: once, few, many, or a class where the clone is expanded.

TRBV28	TRBD1	many	TRBJ2-5	TGTGCCAGCACTAAGTTTACGAGGACAGGCCAAGAGACCCAGTACTTC	CASTKFTRTGQETQYF
TRBV5-1	TRBD1	.	TRBJ2-5	TGCGCCAGCAGCTTGACCGGGACAGGGCGCCAGGAGACCCAGTACTTC	CASSLTGTGRQETQYF
TRBV12-3/TRBV12-4	.	many	TRBJ1-5	TGTGCCAGCAGTTTCGGGAGGAATCAGCCCCAGCATTTT	CASSFGRNQPQHF
TRBV27	TRBD2	.	TRBJ2-3	TGTGCCAGCAGAACGCGGACTAGCGGGGGACCCGATCCTAGCACAGATACGCAGTATTTT	CASRTRTSGGPDPSTDTQYF
TRBV20-1	TRBD1	.	TRBJ1-5	TGCAGTGCTTATCAGGGGGCGAATCAGCCCCAGCATTTT	CSAYQGANQPQHF
TRBV7-2	.	many	TRBJ2-3	TGTGCCAGCAGCTTAAACCTTCGGGCTAGGAAAGATACGCAGTATTTT	CASSLNLRARKDTQYF
TRBV21-1	.	many	TRBJ1-6	TGTGCCAGCAGCAAAGACGGGGACACTGGGTCCTCCTATAATTCACCCCTCCACTTT	CASSKDGDTGSSYNSPLHF
TRBV7-6	.	.	TRBJ2-5	TGTGCCAGCAGCTTAGTGGCCGGGGAATTGGAGACCCAGTACTTC	CASSLVAGELETQYF
TRBV29-1	TRBD1	.	TRBJ2-7	TGCAGCGCTATGACAGGGGTCTACGAGCAGTACTTC	CSAMTGVYEQYF
TRBV27	.	many	TRBJ2-5	TGTGCCAGCAGTTTAGGCCACAGCCAAGAGACCCAGTACTTC	CASSLGHSQETQYF
TRBV7-2	TRBD2	medium-sized	TRBJ2-7	TGTGCCAGCAGCTTAGGACTAGCGGGAGGTGCGTACGAGCAGTACTTC	CASSLGLAGGAYEQYF
TRBV27	TRBD2	.	TRBJ2-4	TGTGCCAGCAGTTTATTAAATAGCGGGGGACTAGCCAAAAACATTCAGTACTTC	CASSLLNSGGLAKNIQYF
TRBV28	TRBD2	few	TRBJ2-3	TGTGCCAGCAGTTTATGGGGACCGAGTGGGAGGGAAGATACGCAGTATTTT	CASSLWGPSGREDTQYF
TRBV7-3	.	few	TRBJ2-1	TGTGCCAGCAGCTCGACCCGTGGTATAGTACCCAGAACCGAGCAGTTCTTC	CASSSTRGIVPRTEQFF
TRBV20-1	TRBD2	few	TRBJ2-2	TGCAGTGCTAGCCAGCGGGAGAGCTCCGGGGAGCTGTTTTTT	CSASQRESSGELFF
TRBV15	TRBD1	few	TRBJ1-2	TGTGCCACCAGCAGAGGGGACAGGGCCTACGGCTACACCTTC	CATSRGDRAYGYTF
TRBV6-5	TRBD1	few	TRBJ1-5	TGTGCCAGCAGTTACTCGCGACAGGGAGGCCAGCCCCAGCATTTT	CASSYSRQGGQPQHF
TRBV7-6	.	few	TRBJ1-1	TGTGCCAGCAGCCCTCGTTGGGGGAACACTGAAGCTTTCTTT	CASSPRWGNTEAFF
TRBV29-1	.	many	TRBJ2-1	TGCAGCGTTGATACAGGGTGGCAGTTCTTC	CSVDTGWQFF
TRBV15	.	many	TRBJ2-3	TGTGCCACCAAGAGAGAGGGTACAGATACGCAGTATTTT	CATKREGTDTQYF
TRBV11-2	TRBD2	.	TRBJ2-2	TGTGCCAGCAGCTTATATCCCCGAGAGGCTCTAGCGGGGGGGCCAACCGGGGAGCTGTTTTTT	CASSLYPREALAGGPTGELFF
TRBV18	.	.	TRBJ2-7	TGTGCCAGCTCACCGGTAGACAGATCCTACGAGCAGTACTTC	CASSPVDRSYEQYF
TRBV3-1	.	few	TRBJ1-4	TGTGCCAGCAGCCAAGATCCTAATAATGAAAAACTGTTTTTT	CASSQDPNNEKLFF
TRBV9	TRBD1	many	TRBJ2-1	TGTGCCAGCAGTAAAACGGGACAGGGGGCATATGAGCAGTTCTTC	CASSKTGQGAYEQFF